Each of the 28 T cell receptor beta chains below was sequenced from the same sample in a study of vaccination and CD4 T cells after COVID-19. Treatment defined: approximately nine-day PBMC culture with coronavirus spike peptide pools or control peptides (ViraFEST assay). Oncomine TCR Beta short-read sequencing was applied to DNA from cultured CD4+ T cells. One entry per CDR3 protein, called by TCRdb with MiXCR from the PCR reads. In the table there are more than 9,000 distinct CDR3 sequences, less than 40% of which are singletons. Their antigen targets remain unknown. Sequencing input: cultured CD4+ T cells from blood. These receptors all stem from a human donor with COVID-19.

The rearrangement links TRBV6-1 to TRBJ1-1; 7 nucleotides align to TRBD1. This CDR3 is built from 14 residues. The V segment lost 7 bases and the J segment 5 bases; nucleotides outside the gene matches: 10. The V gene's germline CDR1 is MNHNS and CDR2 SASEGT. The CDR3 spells CASTKDRLGTEAFF. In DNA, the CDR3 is TGTGCCAGCACAAAGGACAGGTTGGGGACTGAAGCTTTCTTT.

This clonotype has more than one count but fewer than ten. CDR3 DNA sequence: TGTGCCAGCAGCTCACGGGACAGGGTAAAAGAAGCTTTCTTT. This translates into CASSSRDRVKEAFF. V and J are TRBV11-1 and TRBJ1-1; the match to TRBD1 covers 9 bases. The J segment lost 8 bases and the V segment lost 4 bases, leaving 8 bases of the junction unmatched. CDR1 SGHAT and CDR2 FQDESV come from the germline V gene (reference sequence). There are 14 residues in the CDR3.

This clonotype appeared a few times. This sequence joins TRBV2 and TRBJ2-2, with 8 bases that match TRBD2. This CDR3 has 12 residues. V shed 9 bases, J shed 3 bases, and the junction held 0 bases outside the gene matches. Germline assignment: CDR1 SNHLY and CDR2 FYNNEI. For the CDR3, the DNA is TGTGCCAGTAGCGGGGACACCGGGGAGCTGTTTTTT. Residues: CASSGDTGELFF. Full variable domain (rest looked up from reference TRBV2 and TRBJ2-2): EPEVTQTPSHQVTQMGQEVILRCVPISNHLYFYWYRQILGQKVEFLVSFYNNEISEKSEIFDDQFSVERPDGSNFTLKIRSTKLEDSAMYFCASSGDTGELFFGEGSRLTVL.

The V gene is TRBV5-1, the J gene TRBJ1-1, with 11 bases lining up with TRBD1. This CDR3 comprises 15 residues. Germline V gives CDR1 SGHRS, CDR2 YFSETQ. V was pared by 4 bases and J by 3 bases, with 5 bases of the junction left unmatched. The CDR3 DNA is TGCGCCAGCAGCAGGACAGGGGGCTCGGACACTGAAGCTTTCTTT. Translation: CASSRTGGSDTEAFF. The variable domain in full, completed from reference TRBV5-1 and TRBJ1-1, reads KAGVTQTPRYLIKTRGQQVTLSCSPISGHRSVSWYQQTPGQGLQFLFEYFSETQRNKGNFPGRFSGRQFSNSRSEMNVSTLELGDSALYLCASSRTGGSDTEAFFGQGTRLTVV.

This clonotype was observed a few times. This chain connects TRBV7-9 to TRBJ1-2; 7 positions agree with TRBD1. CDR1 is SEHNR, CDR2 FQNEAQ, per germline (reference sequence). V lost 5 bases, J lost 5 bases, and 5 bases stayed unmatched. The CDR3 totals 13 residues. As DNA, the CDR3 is TGTGCCAGCAGCACAAACAGGGGATATGGCTACACCTTC. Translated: CASSTNRGYGYTF.

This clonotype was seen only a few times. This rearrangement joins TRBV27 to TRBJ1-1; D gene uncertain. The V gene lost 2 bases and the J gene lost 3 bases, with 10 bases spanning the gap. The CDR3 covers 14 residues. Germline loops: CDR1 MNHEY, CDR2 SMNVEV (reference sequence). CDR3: CASSLGQAYTEAFF. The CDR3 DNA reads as TGTGCCAGCAGTTTAGGGCAGGCCTACACTGAAGCTTTCTTT.

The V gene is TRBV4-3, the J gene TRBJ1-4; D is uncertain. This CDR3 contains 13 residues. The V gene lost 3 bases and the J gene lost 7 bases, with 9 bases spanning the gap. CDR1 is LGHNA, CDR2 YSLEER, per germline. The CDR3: CASSQERTEKLFF. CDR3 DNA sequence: TGCGCCAGCAGCCAGGAACGGACTGAAAAACTGTTTTTT.

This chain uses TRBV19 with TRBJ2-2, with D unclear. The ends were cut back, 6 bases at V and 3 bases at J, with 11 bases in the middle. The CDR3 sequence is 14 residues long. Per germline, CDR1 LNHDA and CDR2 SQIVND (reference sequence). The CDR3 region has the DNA TGTGCCAGTAGGGTGGAGAGGTACACCGGGGAGCTGTTTTTT. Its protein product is CASRVERYTGELFF.

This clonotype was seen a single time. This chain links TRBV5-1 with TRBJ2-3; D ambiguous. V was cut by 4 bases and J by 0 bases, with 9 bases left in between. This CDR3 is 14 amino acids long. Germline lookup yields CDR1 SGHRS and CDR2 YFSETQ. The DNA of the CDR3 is TGCGCCAGCAGCGAAGTGGGCAGCACAGATACGCAGTATTTT. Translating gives CASSEVGSTDTQYF.

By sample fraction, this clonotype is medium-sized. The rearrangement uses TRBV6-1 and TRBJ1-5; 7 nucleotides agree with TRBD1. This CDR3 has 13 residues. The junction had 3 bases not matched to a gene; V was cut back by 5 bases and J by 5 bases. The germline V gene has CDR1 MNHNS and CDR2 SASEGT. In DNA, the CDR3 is TGTGCCAGCAGTCGGGACAGAGATCAGCCCCAGCATTTT. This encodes CASSRDRDQPQHF.

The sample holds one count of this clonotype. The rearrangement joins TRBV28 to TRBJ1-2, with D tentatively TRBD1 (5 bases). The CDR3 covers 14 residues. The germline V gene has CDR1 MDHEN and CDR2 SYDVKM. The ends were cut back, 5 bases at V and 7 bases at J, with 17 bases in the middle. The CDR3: CASSTGTPGVGYTF. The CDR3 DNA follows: TGTGCCAGCAGTACCGGGACCCCGGGAGTTGGCTACACCTTC.

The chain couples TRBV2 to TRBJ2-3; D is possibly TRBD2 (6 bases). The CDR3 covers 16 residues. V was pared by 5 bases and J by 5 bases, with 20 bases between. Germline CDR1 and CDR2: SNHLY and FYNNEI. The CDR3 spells CASSPQRRVGKDTQYF. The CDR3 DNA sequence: TGTGCCAGCAGTCCTCAAAGGAGGGTAGGAAAAGATACGCAGTATTTT.

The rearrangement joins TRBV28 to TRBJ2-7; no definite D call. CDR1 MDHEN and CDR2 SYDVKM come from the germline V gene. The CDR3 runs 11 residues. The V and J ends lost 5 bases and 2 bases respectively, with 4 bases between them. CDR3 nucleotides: TGTGCCAGCAGTGGGACCTACGAGCAGTACTTC. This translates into CASSGTYEQYF. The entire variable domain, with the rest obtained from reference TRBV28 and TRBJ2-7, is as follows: DVKVTQSSRYLVKRTGEKVFLECVQDMDHENMFWYRQDPGLGLRLIYFSYDVKMKEKGDIPEGYSVSREKKERFSLILESASTNQTSMYLCASSGTYEQYFGPGTRLTVT.

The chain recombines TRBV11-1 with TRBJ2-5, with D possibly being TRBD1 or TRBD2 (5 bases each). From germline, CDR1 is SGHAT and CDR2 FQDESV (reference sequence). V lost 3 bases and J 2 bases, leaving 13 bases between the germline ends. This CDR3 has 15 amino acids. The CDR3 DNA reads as TGTGCCAGCAGCTTGGGAGCCTGGGGGCAAGAGACCCAGTACTTC. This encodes CASSLGAWGQETQYF.

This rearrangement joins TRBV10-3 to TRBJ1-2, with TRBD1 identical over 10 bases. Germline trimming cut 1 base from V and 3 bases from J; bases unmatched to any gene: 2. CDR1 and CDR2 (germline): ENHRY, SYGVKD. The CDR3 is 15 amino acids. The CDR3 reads CAISEFGTGDYGYTF. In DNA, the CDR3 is TGTGCCATCAGTGAGTTCGGGACAGGGGACTATGGCTACACCTTC.

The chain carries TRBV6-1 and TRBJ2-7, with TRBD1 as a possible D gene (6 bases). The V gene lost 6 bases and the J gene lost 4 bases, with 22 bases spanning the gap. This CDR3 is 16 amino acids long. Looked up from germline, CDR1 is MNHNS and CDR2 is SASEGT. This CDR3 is CASRRPRDTLWYEQYF. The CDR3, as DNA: TGTGCCAGCAGGCGCCCAAGGGACACCCTTTGGTACGAGCAGTACTTC.

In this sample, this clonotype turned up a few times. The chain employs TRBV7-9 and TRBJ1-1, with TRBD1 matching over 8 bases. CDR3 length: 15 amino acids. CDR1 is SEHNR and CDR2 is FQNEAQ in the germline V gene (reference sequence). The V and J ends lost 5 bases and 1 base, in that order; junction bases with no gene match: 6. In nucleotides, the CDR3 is TGTGCCAGCAGCGCATACAGGGGGGCGAACACTGAAGCTTTCTTT. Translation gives CASSAYRGANTEAFF.

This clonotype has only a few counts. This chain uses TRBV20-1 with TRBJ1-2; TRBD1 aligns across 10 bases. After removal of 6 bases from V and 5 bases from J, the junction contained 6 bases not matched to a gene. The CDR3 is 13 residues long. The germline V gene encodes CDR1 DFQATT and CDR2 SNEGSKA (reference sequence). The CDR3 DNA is TGCAGTGCAGGACAGGGGGGTTTTTATGGCTACACCTTC. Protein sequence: CSAGQGGFYGYTF.

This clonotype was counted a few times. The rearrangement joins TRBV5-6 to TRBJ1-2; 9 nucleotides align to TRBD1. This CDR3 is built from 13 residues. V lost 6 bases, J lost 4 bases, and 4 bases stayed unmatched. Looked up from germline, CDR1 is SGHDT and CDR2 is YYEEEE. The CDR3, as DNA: TGTGCCAGCATGGACAGGGGTAGCTATGGCTACACCTTC. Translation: CASMDRGSYGYTF.

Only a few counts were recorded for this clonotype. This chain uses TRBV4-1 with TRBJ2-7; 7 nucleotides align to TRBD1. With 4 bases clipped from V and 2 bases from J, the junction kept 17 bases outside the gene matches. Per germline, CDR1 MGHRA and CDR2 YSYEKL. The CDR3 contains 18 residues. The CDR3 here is CASSPIQLKTGFTYEQYF. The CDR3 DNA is TGCGCCAGCAGCCCGATCCAACTAAAGACAGGGTTTACCTACGAGCAGTACTTC.

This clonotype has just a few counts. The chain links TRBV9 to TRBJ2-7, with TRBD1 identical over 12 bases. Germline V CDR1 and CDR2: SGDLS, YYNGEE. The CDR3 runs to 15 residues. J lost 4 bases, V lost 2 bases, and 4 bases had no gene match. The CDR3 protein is CASSVGQGAGYEQYF. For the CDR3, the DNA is TGTGCCAGCAGCGTGGGACAGGGGGCAGGGTACGAGCAGTACTTC.

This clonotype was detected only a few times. The chain's CDR3 is CASRLQGDTQETQYF. In DNA, the CDR3 is TGCGCCAGCAGGCTGCAGGGAGACACCCAAGAGACCCAGTACTTC. The J gene is TRBJ2-5, the V gene TRBV5-1, with D perhaps matching TRBD1 or TRBD2 (5 bases each). Germline CDR1 and CDR2: SGHRS and YFSETQ. V lost 5 bases and J 1 base, leaving 15 bases between the germline ends. This CDR3 is 15 amino acids long.

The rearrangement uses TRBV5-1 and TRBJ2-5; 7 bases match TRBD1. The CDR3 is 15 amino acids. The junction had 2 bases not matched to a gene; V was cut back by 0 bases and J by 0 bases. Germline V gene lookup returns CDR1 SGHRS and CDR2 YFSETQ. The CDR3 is CASSLDRGDQETQYF. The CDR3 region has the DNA TGCGCCAGCAGCTTGGACAGGGGAGACCAAGAGACCCAGTACTTC.

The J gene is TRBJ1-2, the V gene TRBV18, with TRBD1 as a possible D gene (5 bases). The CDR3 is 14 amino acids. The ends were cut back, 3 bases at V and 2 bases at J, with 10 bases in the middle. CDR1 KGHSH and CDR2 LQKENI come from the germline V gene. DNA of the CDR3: TGTGCCAGCTCACCTAGAGGGGAAAACTATGGCTACACCTTC. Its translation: CASSPRGENYGYTF.

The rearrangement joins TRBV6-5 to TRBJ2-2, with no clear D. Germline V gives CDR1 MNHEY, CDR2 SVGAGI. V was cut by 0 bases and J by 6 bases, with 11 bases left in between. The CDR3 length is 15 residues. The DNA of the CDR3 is TGTGCCAGCAGTTACTCCGAGGTCCGGTCCGGGGAGCTGTTTTTT. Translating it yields CASSYSEVRSGELFF.

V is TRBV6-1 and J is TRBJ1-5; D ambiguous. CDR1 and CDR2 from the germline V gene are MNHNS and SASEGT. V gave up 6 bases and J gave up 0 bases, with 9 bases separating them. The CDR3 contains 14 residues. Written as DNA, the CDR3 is TGTGCCAGCAGCCTAATTTATAGCAATCAGCCCCAGCATTTT. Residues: CASSLIYSNQPQHF.

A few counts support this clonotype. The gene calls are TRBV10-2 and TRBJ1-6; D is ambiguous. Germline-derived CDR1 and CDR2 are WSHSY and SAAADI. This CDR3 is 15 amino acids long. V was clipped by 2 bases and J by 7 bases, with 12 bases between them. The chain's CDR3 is CASSEIRTGNSPLHF. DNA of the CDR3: TGCGCCAGCAGTGAGATACGGACGGGCAATTCACCCCTCCACTTT.

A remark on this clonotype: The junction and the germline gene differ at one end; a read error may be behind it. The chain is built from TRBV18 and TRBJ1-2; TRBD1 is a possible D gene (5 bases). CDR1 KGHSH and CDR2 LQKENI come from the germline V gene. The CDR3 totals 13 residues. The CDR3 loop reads CASSPGVQFGTAF. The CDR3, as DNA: TGTGCCAGCTCACCAGGTGTACAATTTGGGACGGCTTTC.